This TCR beta chain was retrieved from a study of cytomegalovirus exposure and HLA in healthy donors. Whole-study findings and limits: A list of 150 or so TCR beta chains associated with cytomegalovirus was given. TCR beta sequences reportedly predicted most subjects' HLA-A and HLA-B alleles accurately. An analysis that was carried out later associated approximately 15,000 TCR beta sequences with HLA alleles at 0.05 false discovery rate. An analysis that came later showed most CMV-associated TCR beta chains appearing HLA-restricted.

With respect to this clone: Antigen specificity is unknown.

The PCR ran on 60 Vbeta and 13 Jbeta primers. Data came from immunoSEQ multiplex PCR; TCRdb stores just in-frame clones and leaves some out. The sample has a few hundred thousand clones; around 77% are singletons. There are 15 residues in the CDR3. The receptor's source is a woman aged 25 to 39 in good health and CMV-seronegative. The material sequenced was PBMCs. The rearrangement uses TRBV21-1 and TRBJ1-1; the table's D call TRBD1 went unverified against the DNA. TRBV21-1 is a pseudogene. CDR3: CASSTTGCRYTEAFF. In DNA, the CDR3 is TGTGCCAGCAGCACGACAGGGTGTCGGTACACTGAAGCTTTCTTT.